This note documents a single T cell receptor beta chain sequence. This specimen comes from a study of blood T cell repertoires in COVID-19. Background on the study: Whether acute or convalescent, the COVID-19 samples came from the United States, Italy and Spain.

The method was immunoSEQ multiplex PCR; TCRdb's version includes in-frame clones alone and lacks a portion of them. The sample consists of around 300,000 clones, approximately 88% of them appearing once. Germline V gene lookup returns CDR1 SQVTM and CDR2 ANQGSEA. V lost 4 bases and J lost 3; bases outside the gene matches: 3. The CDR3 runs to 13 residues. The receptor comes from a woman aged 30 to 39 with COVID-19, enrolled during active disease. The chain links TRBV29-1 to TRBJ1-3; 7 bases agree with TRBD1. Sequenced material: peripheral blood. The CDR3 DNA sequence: TGCAGCGTTGCTGGGACAGTTGGAAACACCATATATTTT. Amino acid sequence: CSVAGTVGNTIYF. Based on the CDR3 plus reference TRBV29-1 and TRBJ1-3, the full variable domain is SAVISQKPSRDICQRGTSLTIQCQVDSQVTMMFWYRQQPGQSLTLIATANQGSEATYESGFVIDKFPISRPNLTFSTLTVSNMSPEDSSIYLCSVAGTVGNTIYFGEGSWLTVV.